At least ten counts were recorded for the clone carrying this T cell receptor (beta chain). The antigen is not known. The length of the CDR3 is 15 residues. V was clipped by 1 base and J by 2 bases, with 11 bases between them. CDR1 and CDR2 from the germline V gene are SEHNR and FQNEAQ (reference sequence). This sample's time point: newly diagnosed GD, antithyroid drugs for less than 3 months. PBMC RNA served as the TCR library source. The data stem from a study of regulatory T cells in long-lasting Graves disease. Study-wide results and caveats: Thyroid tissue went unexamined; only peripheral blood was analyzed. TRBV28 was favored in persistent disease, as were TRBJ1-2 and TRBJ2-5.

Arm-PCR with iRepertoire HTBI primers amplified the CDR3 regions for these TCR beta libraries. TCRdb passed the multiplex PCR reads through MiXCR, listing each CDR3 protein once. The sample consists of roughly 430,000 distinct CDR3 sequences, about a sixth of them appearing once. The same specimen was also included in a second study, on T cells in Graves' hyperthyroidism and ophthalmopathy. Per that paper: Researchers defined stable Graves' hyperthyroidism as no ophthalmopathy progression within 18 months. Uncontrolled infection, other autoimmune disease, pregnancy or lactation excluded patients.

The receptor comes from a woman younger than 45 with Graves disease. The specimen was peripheral blood mononuclear cells (PBMCs), collected at new diagnosis, from a patient treated with antithyroid drugs. The gene calls are TRBV7-9 and TRBJ2-5; D gene unclear. The CDR3 loop reads CASSLVLVDQETQYF. The CDR3 DNA reads as TGTGCCAGCAGCTTAGTCTTGGTGGATCAAGAGACCCAGTACTTC.